The next 27 T cell receptor beta chains were all read from a single sample in a study of T cells in Graves' hyperthyroidism and ophthalmopathy. Amplification of TCR beta CDR3 regions was performed using RNA transcripts as template. The primer set for the first-round RT-PCR of the TCR CDR3 was HTBI. TCRdb used MiXCR to reprocess the multiplex PCR reads, holding one entry per CDR3 protein. The sample contains 340,000 or so distinct CDR3 sequences, 16% of which appear only once. Source material: blood. The receptors come from a man younger than 45 with Graves' hyperthyroidism.

This clonotype occurred a few times. V gene TRBV20-1 combines with J gene TRBJ2-4; 8 bases fit TRBD1. The CDR3 sequence is 19 residues long. V was pared by 0 bases and J by 1 base, with 14 bases of the junction left unmatched. Germline CDR1 and CDR2: DFQATT and SNEGSKA (reference sequence). CDR3 amino acids: CSARDLGRGRFWAKNIQYF. CDR3 sequence (DNA): TGCAGTGCTAGAGATTTAGGCAGGGGGCGGTTCTGGGCCAAAAACATTCAGTACTTC.

This clonotype was seen a handful of times. The chain employs TRBV30 and TRBJ2-7; 9 nucleotides line up with TRBD2. Unmatched junction bases numbered 8, after V lost 3 bases and J lost 5 bases. The CDR3 length is 14 residues. Germline loops: CDR1 GTSNPN, CDR2 SVGIG (reference sequence). CDR3 in amino acids: CAWSQGLASHEQYF. The DNA for the CDR3 is TGTGCCTGGAGCCAGGGACTAGCTTCCCACGAGCAGTACTTC.

This clonotype was recorded a few times. The chain joins TRBV18 to TRBJ2-7, with 8 bases identical to TRBD1. Trimming at V came to 5 bases and at J to 0 bases, leaving 3 bases not matched to a gene. Germline CDR1 is KGHSH and CDR2 is LQKENI. The CDR3 has 14 residues. The CDR3 reads CASSAGGLSYEQYF. CDR3 bases: TGTGCCAGCTCAGCAGGGGGCCTCTCCTACGAGCAGTACTTC.

There are many counts of this clonotype. The V gene is TRBV11-2, the J gene TRBJ1-1; D gene uncertain. The CDR3 sequence is 15 residues long. Trimming shortened V by 6 bases and J by 2 bases, and 16 bases separated the two germline ends. Germline V gives CDR1 SGHAT, CDR2 FQNNGV. DNA for the CDR3: TGTGCCAGCAGATTGCCCGACGGTCGAAACACTGAAGCTTTCTTT. Protein product: CASRLPDGRNTEAFF.

This clonotype turned up a few times. The V call is TRBV19, the J call TRBJ2-6, with TRBD2 identical over 11 bases. The CDR3 consists of 19 residues. Germline V gives CDR1 LNHDA, CDR2 SQIVND (reference sequence). Losses at the gene ends were 6 bases for V and 0 bases for J; bases not matched to a gene: 10. The DNA of the CDR3 is TGTGCCAGTAGCCCTACCGGTCTAGCGGGAGGCTCTGGGGCCAACGTCCTGACTTTC. Residues: CASSPTGLAGGSGANVLTF. Complete variable domain (other parts from reference TRBV19 and TRBJ2-6): DGGITQSPKYLFRKEGQNVTLSCEQNLNHDAMYWYRQDPGQGLRLIYYSQIVNDFQKGDIAEGYSVSREKKESFPLTVTSAQKNPTAFYLCASSPTGLAGGSGANVLTFGAGSRLTVL.

The genes are TRBV29-1 and TRBJ1-1; 9 bases match TRBD1. The CDR3 spans 14 residues. V shed 7 bases, J shed 0 bases, and the junction held 6 bases outside the gene matches. Germline assignment: CDR1 SQVTM and CDR2 ANQGSEA. DNA of the CDR3: TGCAGCGCCGAACAGGGGGCAATGAACACTGAAGCTTTCTTT. Translated: CSAEQGAMNTEAFF.

In its sample, this clonotype was seen many times. The chain combines TRBV12-3 or TRBV12-4 with TRBJ2-5, with D perhaps being TRBD1 or TRBD2 (8 bases each). The CDR3 extends over 13 amino acids. Trimming pared 7 bases from V and 7 bases from J, leaving 16 bases between. The CDR3 region is CASTVSGTGTQYF. The DNA for the CDR3 is TGTGCCAGCACAGTTAGCGGGACAGGGACCCAGTACTTC.

This clonotype was seen at least ten times. The chain recombines TRBV11-2 with TRBJ2-3, with TRBD2 matching over 9 bases. CDR3 length equals 15 residues. The germline CDR1 and CDR2 sequences are SGHAT and FQNNGV. V was clipped by 1 base and J by 3 bases; unmatched bases: 2. CDR3 bases: TGTGCCAGCAGCTTAGTGACTAGCGGAACAGATACGCAGTATTTT. Encoded protein: CASSLVTSGTDTQYF.

This clonotype turned up a few times. The chain employs TRBV20-1 and TRBJ1-5, with a weak D call TRBD1 (5 bases). In germline, CDR1 is DFQATT, CDR2 SNEGSKA (reference sequence). V was cut by 2 bases and J by 2 bases, with 10 bases left in between. The CDR3 is made up of 14 amino acids. The CDR3: CSARPGAGNQPQHF. As DNA, the CDR3 is TGCAGTGCTAGACCCGGGGCTGGCAATCAGCCCCAGCATTTT.

The V and J genes are TRBV20-1 and TRBJ2-5, with TRBD1 identical over 11 bases. J lost 3 bases, V lost 2 bases, and 8 bases had no gene match. The germline CDR1 and CDR2 sequences are DFQATT and SNEGSKA (reference sequence). The CDR3 totals 16 residues. The CDR3 here is CSARPYGTGGEETQYF. CDR3 in DNA: TGCAGTGCTAGACCCTACGGGACAGGGGGGGAAGAGACCCAGTACTTC.

This sequence joins TRBV2 and TRBJ1-5, with D tentatively TRBD1 (5 bases). V gave up 6 bases and J gave up 0 bases, with 15 bases separating them. CDR1 and CDR2 (germline): SNHLY, FYNNEI. This CDR3 has 16 residues. CDR3 nucleotides: TGTGCCAGCAGGACGGGGGGGGACTTTAGCAATCAGCCCCAGCATTTT. This sequence encodes CASRTGGDFSNQPQHF.

There are many counts of this clonotype. The gene calls are TRBV25-1 and TRBJ2-1; a weak D match, TRBD1 (6 bases). Trimming took 4 bases from V and 0 from J, leaving 10 bases between them. This CDR3 comprises 15 residues. Germline V lookup: CDR1 MGHDK, CDR2 SYGVNS. The CDR3 bases are TGTGCCAGCAGTGCCCCCAGGGGCTCCTACAATGAGCAGTTCTTC. It translates to CASSAPRGSYNEQFF. The entire variable domain, with the rest obtained from reference TRBV25-1 and TRBJ2-1, is as follows: EADIYQTPRYLVIGTGKKITLECSQTMGHDKMYWYQQDPGMELHLIHYSYGVNSTEKGDLSSESTVSRIRTEHFPLTLESARPSHTSQYLCASSAPRGSYNEQFFGPGTRLTVL.

The chain combines TRBV7-2 with TRBJ2-5, with TRBD2 matching over 7 bases. V lost 3 bases and J lost 5; bases outside the gene matches: 3. The CDR3 totals 13 residues. Germline-derived CDR1 and CDR2 are SGHTA and FQGNSA. CDR3 amino acids: CASSLWEGETQYF. DNA for the CDR3: TGTGCCAGCAGCTTGTGGGAGGGGGAGACCCAGTACTTC.

This clonotype turned up a few times. One end of the junction is discordant with germline, which a read error may explain. The chain combines TRBV7-2 with TRBJ1-1; D unclear. This CDR3 is 12 amino acids long. Germline assignment: CDR1 SGHTA and CDR2 FQGNSA. The CDR3 here is CASSLLMTEVFF. The CDR3 DNA follows: TGTGCCAGCAGCTTATTGATGACTGAAGTTTTCTTT.

V is TRBV7-9 and J is TRBJ2-1, with 9 bases matching TRBD1. V gave up 0 bases and J gave up 7 bases; unmatched junction bases: 10. In germline, CDR1 is SEHNR, CDR2 FQNEAQ (reference sequence). CDR3 length: 17 residues. The DNA for the CDR3 is TGTGCCAGCAGCTTAGCGATTGGACAGGGGACCTCTAATGAGCAGTTCTTC. Translating gives CASSLAIGQGTSNEQFF. The full variable domain, its missing parts supplied by reference TRBV7-9 and TRBJ2-1, is DTGVSQNPRHKITKRGQNVTFRCDPISEHNRLYWYRQTLGQGPEFLTYFQNEAQLEKSRLLSDRFSAERPKGSFSTLEIQRTEQGDSAMYLCASSLAIGQGTSNEQFFGPGTRLTVL.

Ten or more counts support this clonotype. V is TRBV20-1 and J is TRBJ2-5; possibly TRBD2 for D (6 bases). CDR1 and CDR2 from the germline V gene are DFQATT and SNEGSKA (reference sequence). The CDR3 runs 12 residues. V was shortened by 3 bases and J by 5 bases, with 10 bases between the two germline ends. CDR3 DNA: TGCAGTGCTAGTTGGGGGAGGGAGACCCAGTACTTC. Translated: CSASWGRETQYF.

This clonotype was recorded many times. The rearrangement links TRBV7-9 to TRBJ2-5; D not certain. Germline CDR1 SEHNR, CDR2 FQNEAQ (reference sequence). Trimming stripped 8 bases from V and 2 bases from J, with 15 bases between. There are 14 residues in the CDR3. The CDR3 DNA reads as TGTGCCAGCTCCCCCGAACAGAAACAAGAGACCCAGTACTTC. Translated, it gives CASSPEQKQETQYF.

V gene TRBV6-1 combines with J gene TRBJ1-4, with D perhaps TRBD1 (5 bases). From germline, CDR1 is MNHNS and CDR2 SASEGT. The V end was cut by 1 base, the J end by 5 bases, with 8 bases between. The CDR3 loop spans 14 amino acids. CDR3 in amino acids: CASSEGQLNEKLFF. The CDR3 DNA is TGTGCCAGCAGTGAAGGACAGCTGAATGAAAAACTGTTTTTT.

This clonotype was picked up many times. The chain carries TRBV7-8 and TRBJ2-3; D gene uncertain. Germline V gene data show CDR1 as SGHVS and CDR2 as FQNEAQ. Trimming left V 5 bases short and J 3 bases short, with 9 bases between. The CDR3 has 13 amino acids. The CDR3 sequence is CASSHTVTDTQYF. The CDR3 DNA follows: TGTGCCAGCAGCCACACCGTAACAGATACGCAGTATTTT.

This clonotype has a count of ten or more. The chain carries TRBV5-1 and TRBJ2-7, with 12 bases identical to TRBD1. This CDR3 has 14 residues. Germline V gene sequence: CDR1 SGHRS, CDR2 YFSETQ. V was pared by 4 bases and J by 9 bases, with 8 bases of the junction left unmatched. CDR3 residues: CASSLGTGGVGQYF. CDR3 in DNA: TGCGCCAGCAGCCTTGGGACAGGGGGCGTCGGGCAGTACTTC.

The genes are TRBV6-1 and TRBJ2-7, with D possibly being TRBD2 (5 bases). Deletions cut 0 bases from V and 4 bases from J, with 10 bases between. CDR1 is MNHNS, CDR2 SASEGT, per germline. This CDR3 contains 14 residues. The CDR3 reads CASSEALRGYEQYF. DNA of the CDR3: TGTGCCAGCAGTGAAGCGCTCCGGGGTTACGAGCAGTACTTC.

As regards this clonotype: A much bigger clone sits one base away, suggesting this may be a read error. V usage is TRBV11-1 and J usage is TRBJ2-1; weak D call: TRBD2 (6 bases). The germline CDR1 and CDR2 sequences are SGHAT and FQDESV (reference sequence). This CDR3 spans 17 amino acids. The CDR3 is CASSPHSGGSSYNEQLF. CDR3 nucleotide sequence: TGTGCCAGCAGCCCTCATAGCGGAGGTAGCTCCTACAATGAGCAGCTCTTC.

V and J are TRBV19 and TRBJ2-1; D perhaps matches TRBD2 (7 bases). Trimming pared 8 bases from V and 7 bases from J, leaving 18 bases between. Looked up from germline, CDR1 is LNHDA and CDR2 is SQIVND (reference sequence). The CDR3 sequence is 14 residues long. The CDR3 coding sequence is TGTGCCAGTGGTGGATGGGGGAGGGGGAATGAGCAGTTCTTC. Translated: CASGGWGRGNEQFF. Full variable domain (missing parts from reference TRBV19 and TRBJ2-1): DGGITQSPKYLFRKEGQNVTLSCEQNLNHDAMYWYRQDPGQGLRLIYYSQIVNDFQKGDIAEGYSVSREKKESFPLTVTSAQKNPTAFYLCASGGWGRGNEQFFGPGTRLTVL.

Remarks on this clonotype: A much bigger clone sits one base away, suggesting this may be a read error. The CDR3 region is CAWKGWSTEAFF. CDR3 in DNA: TGTGCCTGGAAAGGCTGGAGCACTGAAGCTTTCTTT. This chain joins TRBV30 and TRBJ1-1; D ambiguous. CDR3 length: 12 amino acids. Trimming stripped 4 bases from V and 4 bases from J, with 10 bases between. CDR1 GTSNPN and CDR2 SVGIG come from the germline V gene (reference sequence).

This clonotype was recorded at least ten times. The V and J genes are TRBV20-1 and TRBJ2-7; 11 bases agree with TRBD2. The CDR3 totals 16 residues. Germline V CDR1 and CDR2: DFQATT, SNEGSKA (reference sequence). J gave up 3 bases and V 3 bases, and 10 bases lay outside the gene matches. CDR3 sequence reads: CSASGLAGGLSYEQYF. DNA of the CDR3: TGCAGTGCTAGTGGTCTAGCGGGAGGATTAAGCTACGAGCAGTACTTC.

This clonotype was seen many times. The rearrangement links TRBV15 to TRBJ2-7, with 7 bases matching TRBD1. The germline gives CDR1 LNHNV, CDR2 YYDKDF (reference sequence). The CDR3 has 16 amino acids. Germline trimming cut 5 bases from V and 3 bases from J; bases unmatched to any gene: 13. The DNA for the CDR3 is TGTGCCACCAGCGAAAGGAACAGGGGAATCTACTACGAGCAGTACTTC. This sequence encodes CATSERNRGIYYEQYF.

This clonotype was observed at least ten times. The V gene is TRBV12-3 or TRBV12-4, the J gene TRBJ2-7, with 11 bases matching TRBD2. Losses at the gene ends were 6 bases for V and 4 bases for J; bases not matched to a gene: 5. This CDR3 is built from 14 residues. CDR3 sequence (DNA): TGTGCCAGCAGCGGGACTAGCGGACCATACGAGCAGTACTTC. Its translation is CASSGTSGPYEQYF.